These 15 T cell receptor beta chains came from one sample sequenced in a study of cytomegalovirus exposure and HLA in healthy donors. 13 Jbeta primers and 60 Vbeta primers were used for the PCR. Only in-frame clones appear in the TCRdb table, and some are missing; sequencing was by immunoSEQ multiplex PCR. The sample features 150,000 or so clones, with more than 1.5% in its top ten. Sequencing used PBMCs. Source of these receptors: a young man in good health and CMV-seronegative.

V is TRBV19 and J is TRBJ2-1; 8 positions match TRBD2. V shed 3 bases and J 3 bases; nucleotides not matched to a gene: 7. The CDR3 extends over 16 amino acids. CDR1 is LNHDA, CDR2 SQIVND, per germline (reference sequence). The CDR3 loop reads CASSIRGLESYNEQFF. Here the CDR3 DNA reads TGTGCCAGTAGTATTCGGGGACTAGAAAGCTACAATGAGCAGTTCTTC.

The chain carries TRBV11-3 and TRBJ2-4; TRBD2 is a possible D gene (5 bases). The length of the CDR3 is 13 residues. Germline CDR1 SGHNT, CDR2 YENEEA. Trimming removed 6 bases from V and 5 bases from J, with 11 bases in between. The CDR3 DNA reads as TGTGCCAGCAGTCCGGGAACAGAAAACATTCAGTACTTC. Its translation is CASSPGTENIQYF.

The chain links TRBV5-4 to TRBJ2-7; D ambiguous. The germline V gene encodes CDR1 SGHNT and CDR2 YYREEE (reference sequence). There are 13 residues in the CDR3. Trimming stripped 0 bases from V and 2 bases from J, with 6 bases between. The CDR3 DNA follows: TGTGCCAGCAGCTTGGCGTACACCTACGAGCAGTACTTC. It codes for CASSLAYTYEQYF.

Comment on this clone: At one boundary the junction diverges from the germline segment, which might be a read error. The DNA for the CDR3 is TGTGCTAGCAGCTTGTCACGCGGGACCTCTCGGAATGAGCAGTTCTTC. It codes for CASSLSRGTSRNEQFF. The chain has TRBV7-7 and TRBJ2-1; D might be TRBD2 (6 bases). The V gene's germline CDR1 is SSHAT and CDR2 FNYEAQ (reference sequence). The CDR3 spans 16 residues.

This chain links TRBV25-1 with TRBJ2-3; 9 bases line up with TRBD2. In germline, CDR1 is MGHDK, CDR2 SYGVNS. V gave up 7 bases and J gave up 3 bases; unmatched junction bases: 2. The CDR3 consists of 13 residues. This CDR3 reads CASNLAGTDTQYF. The CDR3 DNA follows: TGTGCCAGCAACCTAGCGGGAACAGATACGCAGTATTTT.

The DNA of the CDR3 is TGCAGCGTTGTAGCGCGGATAGCAGTGAACACTGAAGCTTTCTTT. Amino acids: CSVVARIAVNTEAFF. The chain employs TRBV29-1 and TRBJ1-1; D gene unclear. Per germline, CDR1 SQVTM and CDR2 ANQGSEA. V was clipped by 4 bases and J by 0 bases, with 15 bases between them. This CDR3 is built from 15 residues.

The V and J genes are TRBV5-8 and TRBJ2-3; 12 nucleotides match TRBD2. Germline V CDR1 and CDR2: SGHTS, YDEGEE. The CDR3 extends over 19 amino acids. Trimming removed 4 bases from V and 1 base from J; junction bases left unmatched: 13. This chain's CDR3 is CASSPASASGGAGTDTQYF. The DNA for the CDR3 is TGTGCCAGCAGCCCCGCGTCGGCTAGCGGGGGGGCAGGCACAGATACGCAGTATTTT.

This rearrangement joins TRBV28 to TRBJ1-2; weak D call: TRBD1 (6 bases). V shed 9 bases and J shed 4 bases, with 15 bases lying between them. Germline V gene lookup returns CDR1 MDHEN and CDR2 SYDVKM. This CDR3 spans 13 amino acids. DNA for the CDR3: TGTGCCAGTTCAAGGGGGAGTGGCTATGGCTACACCTTC. Amino acids: CASSRGSGYGYTF.

This sequence joins TRBV7-6 and TRBJ2-5; 9 bases are shared with TRBD1. CDR1 and CDR2 from the germline V gene are SGHVS and FNYEAQ. The CDR3 runs to 16 residues. V dropped 5 bases and J dropped 4; count of bases not matched to a gene: 11. The CDR3 DNA is TGTGCCAGCAGCGGGACAGGGCAGCTATTCGGAGAGACCCAGTACTTC. Protein: CASSGTGQLFGETQYF.

The gene calls are TRBV19 and TRBJ1-5, with D hard to call. V was shortened by 7 bases and J by 2 bases, with 12 bases between the two germline ends. Per germline, CDR1 LNHDA and CDR2 SQIVND (reference sequence). This CDR3 has 14 amino acids. The CDR3 loop is CASNPQYGNQPQHF. CDR3 nucleotides: TGTGCCAGTAACCCCCAGTACGGCAATCAGCCCCAGCATTTT.

The chain joins TRBV7-8 to TRBJ2-5, with 13 bases aligning to TRBD2. The CDR3 spans 19 residues. CDR1 and CDR2 (germline): SGHVS, FQNEAQ. Unmatched junction bases numbered 14, after V lost 3 bases and J lost 4 bases. The CDR3 sequence: CASSLAPGLAGIYRETQYF. The CDR3 nucleotides read TGTGCCAGCAGCTTGGCCCCGGGACTAGCGGGAATATATCGAGAGACCCAGTACTTC.

The chain is built from TRBV5-1 and TRBJ2-5, with TRBD1 matching 7 bases. The trim removed 4 bases at V and 0 bases at J, leaving 12 bases unmatched. Germline lookup yields CDR1 SGHRS and CDR2 YFSETQ. The CDR3 runs to 17 residues. CDR3 coding DNA: TGCGCCAGCAGCCTGGGACAGTTGTCGGCCTACCAAGAGACCCAGTACTTC. It encodes CASSLGQLSAYQETQYF. Complete variable domain (other parts from reference TRBV5-1 and TRBJ2-5): KAGVTQTPRYLIKTRGQQVTLSCSPISGHRSVSWYQQTPGQGLQFLFEYFSETQRNKGNFPGRFSGRQFSNSRSEMNVSTLELGDSALYLCASSLGQLSAYQETQYFGPGTRLLVL.

The V gene is TRBV27, the J gene TRBJ2-7, with 13 bases identical to TRBD2. Losses at the gene ends were 6 bases for V and 6 bases for J; bases not matched to a gene: 20. The CDR3 contains 19 residues. CDR1 is MNHEY, CDR2 SMNVEV, per germline (reference sequence). CDR3 sequence reads: CASSPRETSGRRAWVEQYF. The CDR3 DNA follows: TGTGCCAGCAGCCCCCGTGAGACTAGCGGGAGGAGGGCCTGGGTCGAGCAGTACTTC.

This sequence joins TRBV6-4 and TRBJ1-2, with a possible D match to TRBD1 (5 bases). Germline-derived CDR1 and CDR2 are MRHNA and SNTAGT. Trimming stripped 5 bases from V and 1 base from J, with 14 bases between. The CDR3 length is 15 residues. CDR3 nucleotides: TGTGCCAGCAGTCTTTCCAGGGATCTTAACTATGGCTACACCTTC. Protein sequence: CASSLSRDLNYGYTF.

The V and J genes are TRBV27 and TRBJ2-1; 7 positions agree with TRBD2. The V and J ends lost 3 bases and 8 bases, in that order; junction bases with no gene match: 10. This CDR3 comprises 15 residues. The germline V gene has CDR1 MNHEY and CDR2 SMNVEV (reference sequence). CDR3 in amino acids: CASSLQRGRNYEQFF. In DNA, the CDR3 is TGTGCCAGCAGTTTGCAGCGGGGAAGGAATTATGAGCAGTTCTTC.